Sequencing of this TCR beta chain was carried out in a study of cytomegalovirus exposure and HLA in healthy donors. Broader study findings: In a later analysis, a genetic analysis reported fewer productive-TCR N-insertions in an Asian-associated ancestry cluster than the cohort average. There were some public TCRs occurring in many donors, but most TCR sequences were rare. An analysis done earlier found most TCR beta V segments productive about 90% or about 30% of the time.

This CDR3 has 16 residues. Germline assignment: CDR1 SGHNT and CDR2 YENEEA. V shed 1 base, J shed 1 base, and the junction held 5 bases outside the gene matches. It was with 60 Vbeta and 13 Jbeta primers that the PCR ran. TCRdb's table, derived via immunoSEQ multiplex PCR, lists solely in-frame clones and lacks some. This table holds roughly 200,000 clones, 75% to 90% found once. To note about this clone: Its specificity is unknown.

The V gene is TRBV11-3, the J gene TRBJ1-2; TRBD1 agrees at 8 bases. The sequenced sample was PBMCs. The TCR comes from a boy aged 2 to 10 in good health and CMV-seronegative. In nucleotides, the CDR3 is TGTGCCAGCAGCTTAGGCCGGACAGGGTGTAACTATGGCTACACCTTC. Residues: CASSLGRTGCNYGYTF.